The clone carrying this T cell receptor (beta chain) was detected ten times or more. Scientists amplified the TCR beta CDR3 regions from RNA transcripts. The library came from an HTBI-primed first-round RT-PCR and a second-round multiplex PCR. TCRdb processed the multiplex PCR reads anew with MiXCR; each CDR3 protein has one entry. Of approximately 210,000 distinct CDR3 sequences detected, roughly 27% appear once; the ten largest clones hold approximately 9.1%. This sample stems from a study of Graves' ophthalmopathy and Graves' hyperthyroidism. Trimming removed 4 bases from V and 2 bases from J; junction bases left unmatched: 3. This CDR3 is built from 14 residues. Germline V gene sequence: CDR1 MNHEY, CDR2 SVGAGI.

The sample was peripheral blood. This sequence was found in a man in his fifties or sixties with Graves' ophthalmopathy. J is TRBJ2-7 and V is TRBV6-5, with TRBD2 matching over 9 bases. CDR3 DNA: TGTGCCAGCAGTTCTGGCGGGAGGGCCTACGAGCAGTACTTC. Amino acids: CASSSGGRAYEQYF.